This T cell receptor beta chain was documented in a study of T cells in localized non-small cell lung cancer. Overall study findings and caveats: Because sequencing included only one region (of the tumor), heterogeneity remains possible. Exceeding tumor, uninvolved adjacent lung had the highest T cell clonality.

The method was immunoSEQ multiplex PCR; TCRdb's version includes in-frame clones alone and lacks a portion of them. This table has 100,000 to 150,000 clones, around 90% appearing once. Germline CDR1 and CDR2: MNHNS and SASEGT. The CDR3 contains 13 residues. V shed 6 bases, J shed 4 bases, and the junction held 2 bases outside the gene matches. As to this clone: Its antigen is not known. It may be a read error: a sequence one base away is much more abundant.

The sample in question was peripheral blood, obtained before any cancer treatment. V gene TRBV6-1 combines with J gene TRBJ2-7; the match to TRBD2 covers 11 bases. The origin of this receptor is a female donor over 55 with stage I lung adenocarcinoma. CDR3 residues: CASRTSGIYEQYF. DNA for the CDR3: TGTGCCAGCAGGACTAGCGGGATTTACGAGCAGTACTTC.